This TCR gamma chain was captured in a study of gammadelta T cells in human blood. CDR3 length: 16 residues. Study observations and caveats: Microbial exposure appeared to drive polyclonal γδ T cell expansion after birth.

Worth noting for this clone: Its antigen is undetermined.

TCRdb reanalyzed the RT-PCR reads using CATT. The data hold hundreds of gamma-chain clones, with approximately 3.8% observed a single time. The specimen sequenced was non-Vgamma9Vdelta2 gamma-delta T cells from infant blood. The TCR sequence derives from a human donor. The rearrangement links TRGV5P to TRGJ1 or TRGJ2. TRGV5P is labeled a pseudogene. CDR3 bases: TGTGCCACCTGGGGGGGGGGGGATGAGCGGTCCTATAAGAAACTCTTT. It codes for CATWGGGDERSYKKLF.